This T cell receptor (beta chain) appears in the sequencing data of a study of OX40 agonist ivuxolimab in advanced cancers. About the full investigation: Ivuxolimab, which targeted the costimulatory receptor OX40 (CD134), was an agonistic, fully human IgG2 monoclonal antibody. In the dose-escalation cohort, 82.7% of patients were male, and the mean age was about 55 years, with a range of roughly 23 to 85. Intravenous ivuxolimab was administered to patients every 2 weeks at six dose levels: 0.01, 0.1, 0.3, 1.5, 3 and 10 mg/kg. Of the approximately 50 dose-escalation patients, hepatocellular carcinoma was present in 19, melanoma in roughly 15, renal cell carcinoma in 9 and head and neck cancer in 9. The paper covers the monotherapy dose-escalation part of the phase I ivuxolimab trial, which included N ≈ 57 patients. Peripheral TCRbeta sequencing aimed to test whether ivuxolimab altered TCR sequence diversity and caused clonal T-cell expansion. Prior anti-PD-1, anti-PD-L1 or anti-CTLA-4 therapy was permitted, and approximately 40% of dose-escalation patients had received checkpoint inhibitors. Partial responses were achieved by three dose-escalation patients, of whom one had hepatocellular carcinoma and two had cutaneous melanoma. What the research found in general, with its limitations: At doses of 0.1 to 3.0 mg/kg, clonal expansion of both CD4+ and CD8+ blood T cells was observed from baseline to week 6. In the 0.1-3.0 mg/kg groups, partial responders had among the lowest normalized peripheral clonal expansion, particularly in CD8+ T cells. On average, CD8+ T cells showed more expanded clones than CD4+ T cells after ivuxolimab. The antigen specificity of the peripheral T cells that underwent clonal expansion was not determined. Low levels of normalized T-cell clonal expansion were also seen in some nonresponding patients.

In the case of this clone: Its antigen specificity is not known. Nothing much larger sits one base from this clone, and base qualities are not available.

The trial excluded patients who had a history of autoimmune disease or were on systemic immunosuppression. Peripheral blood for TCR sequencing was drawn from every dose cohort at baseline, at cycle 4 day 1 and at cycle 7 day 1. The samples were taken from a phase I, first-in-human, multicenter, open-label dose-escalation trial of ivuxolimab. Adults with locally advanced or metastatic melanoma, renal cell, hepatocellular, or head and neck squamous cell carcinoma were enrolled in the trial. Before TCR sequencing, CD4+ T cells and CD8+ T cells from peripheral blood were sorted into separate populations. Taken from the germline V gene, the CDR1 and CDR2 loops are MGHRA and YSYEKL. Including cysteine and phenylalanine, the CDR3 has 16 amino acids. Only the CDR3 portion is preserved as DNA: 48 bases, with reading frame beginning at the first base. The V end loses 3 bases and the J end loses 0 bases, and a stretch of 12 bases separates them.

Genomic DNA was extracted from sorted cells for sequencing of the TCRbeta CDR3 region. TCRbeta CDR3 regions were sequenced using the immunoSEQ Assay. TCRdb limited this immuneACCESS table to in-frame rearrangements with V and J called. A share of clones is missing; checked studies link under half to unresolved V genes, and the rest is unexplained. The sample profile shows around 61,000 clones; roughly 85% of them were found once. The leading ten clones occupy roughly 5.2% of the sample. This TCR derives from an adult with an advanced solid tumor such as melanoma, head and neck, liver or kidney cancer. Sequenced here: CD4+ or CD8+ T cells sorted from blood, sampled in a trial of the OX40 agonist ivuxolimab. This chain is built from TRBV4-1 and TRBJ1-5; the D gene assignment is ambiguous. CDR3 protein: CASSHPSPNSNQPQHF. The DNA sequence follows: TGCGCCAGCAGCCATCCTTCTCCCAATAGCAATCAGCCCCAGCATTTT.